What follows are 21 T cell receptor beta chains derived from one specimen sequenced in a study of T-cell memory formation after mild COVID-19. TCRdb re-analysed the 5' RACE reads in MiXCR, keeping a single row per CDR3 protein. The sample shows around 300,000 distinct CDR3 sequences, roughly 8.2% of them seen only once. Sequencing was carried out using PBMCs or a T cell subset sorted from them (not recorded which). Every receptor here comes from a man younger than 35 who had mild COVID-19 (a few samples of this study predate the infection). Cell type and time point are not known.

This clonotype has a handful of counts. The chain is built from TRBV4-1 and TRBJ1-1; tentative D call: TRBD1 (5 bases). The CDR3 runs to 14 residues. Trimming took 3 bases from V and 1 from J, leaving 9 bases between them. CDR1 and CDR2 from the germline V gene are MGHRA and YSYEKL. The DNA for the CDR3 is TGCGCCAGCAGCCACTTGGGACGGAACACTGAAGCTTTCTTT. Protein product: CASSHLGRNTEAFF.

The V call is TRBV7-3, the J call TRBJ2-5; 12 positions match TRBD2. The CDR3 sequence is 15 residues long. Germline V lookup: CDR1 SGHTA, CDR2 FQGTGA. Trimming removed 5 bases from V and 4 bases from J; junction bases left unmatched: 5. As DNA, the CDR3 is TGTGCCAGCAGCCTAGGGACTAGCGGGCGAGAGACCCAGTACTTC. Translated, it gives CASSLGTSGRETQYF.

The chain joins TRBV5-1 to TRBJ2-7; D may be TRBD1 (6 bases). The V end was cut by 2 bases, the J end by 0 bases, with 9 bases between. The CDR3 has 14 residues. CDR1 is SGHRS, CDR2 YFSETQ, per germline. For the CDR3, the DNA is TGCGCCAGCAGCTTCGTGGACAGCTCCTACGAGCAGTACTTC. Translation: CASSFVDSSYEQYF.

The chain couples TRBV4-1 to TRBJ2-3; 9 bases match TRBD2. Trimming cost V 4 bases and J 4 bases; bases outside gene matches: 15. Germline CDR1 MGHRA, CDR2 YSYEKL. The CDR3 loop spans 18 amino acids. CDR3 coding DNA: TGCGCCAGCAGCCCTTCGAGGGTGCGGGGGGGCAGGGCAGATACGCAGTATTTT. Encoded protein: CASSPSRVRGGRADTQYF.

This clonotype occurred a few times. The chain couples TRBV7-2 to TRBJ1-4; D remains unclear. Germline values: CDR1 SGHTA, CDR2 FQGNSA. With 7 bases removed from V and 0 bases from J, the gap between germline ends came to 12 bases. This CDR3 is 15 amino acids long. The CDR3 bases are TGTGCCAGCACCAGAGCACCCGCAACTAATGAAAAACTGTTTTTT. Translation gives CASTRAPATNEKLFF. Supplemented by reference TRBV7-2 and TRBJ1-4, the full variable domain reads GAGVSQSPSNKVTEKGKDVELRCDPISGHTALYWYRQSLGQGLEFLIYFQGNSAPDKSGLPSDRFSAERTGGSVSTLTIQRTQQEDSAVYLCASTRAPATNEKLFFGSGTQLSVL.

This clonotype has a handful of counts. V usage is TRBV5-4 and J usage is TRBJ2-3; 7 positions match TRBD2. Germline V gives CDR1 SGHNT, CDR2 YYREEE (reference sequence). J lost 6 bases, V lost 4 bases, and 11 bases had no gene match. The CDR3 length is 15 residues. For the CDR3, the DNA is TGTGCCAGCAGCCGGGGTCCACTAGCGTGGGATACGCAGTATTTT. Protein: CASSRGPLAWDTQYF.

The chain carries TRBV4-1 and TRBJ2-2; 11 bases match TRBD1. There are 18 residues in the CDR3. In germline, CDR1 is MGHRA, CDR2 YSYEKL. V lost 1 base to trimming and J lost 5 bases; unmatched junction nucleotides: 9. CDR3 DNA: TGCGCCAGCAGCCAAGTTCCCTATGGACAGGGGGCTACCGGGGAGCTGTTTTTT. This gives the protein CASSQVPYGQGATGELFF.

This clonotype was counted a few times. The chain recombines TRBV28 with TRBJ2-5; D is unclear. Germline CDR1 and CDR2: MDHEN and SYDVKM. CDR3 size: 12 residues. V dropped 8 bases and J dropped 4 bases, with 11 bases sitting between them. The CDR3 nucleotides read TGTGCCAGCTATGAGACCGGAGAGACCCAGTACTTC. This codes for CASYETGETQYF.

This clonotype was observed a few times. V is TRBV7-9 and J is TRBJ1-1; D is perhaps TRBD1 (5 bases). The V gene lost 5 bases and the J gene lost 2 bases, with 15 bases spanning the gap. Germline-derived CDR1 and CDR2 are SEHNR and FQNEAQ (reference sequence). The CDR3 totals 15 residues. The CDR3 region has the DNA TGTGCCAGCAGCCGCCGGGGCAGCCGTAACACTGAAGCTTTCTTT. Protein product: CASSRRGSRNTEAFF. The full variable domain, its missing parts supplied by reference TRBV7-9 and TRBJ1-1, is DTGVSQNPRHKITKRGQNVTFRCDPISEHNRLYWYRQTLGQGPEFLTYFQNEAQLEKSRLLSDRFSAERPKGSFSTLEIQRTEQGDSAMYLCASSRRGSRNTEAFFGQGTRLTVV.

In its sample, this clonotype was seen a few times. The J gene is TRBJ2-6, the V gene TRBV5-4; 11 bases fit TRBD1. The trim removed 4 bases at V and 1 base at J, leaving 7 bases unmatched. The CDR3 contains 18 residues. Germline V gene sequence: CDR1 SGHNT, CDR2 YYREEE (reference sequence). CDR3 nucleotides: TGTGCCAGCAGCACCCGGACAGGGGGCGCTTCTGGGGCCAACGTCCTGACTTTC. Its protein product is CASSTRTGGASGANVLTF. The variable domain in full, with the rest retrieved from reference TRBV5-4 and TRBJ2-6, is ETGVTQSPTHLIKTRGQQVTLRCSSQSGHNTVSWYQQALGQGPQFIFQYYREEENGRGNFPPRFSGLQFPNYSSELNVNALELDDSALYLCASSTRTGGASGANVLTFGAGSRLTVL.

The chain uses TRBV6-6 and TRBJ1-1; the D gene is possibly TRBD1 (5 bases). CDR3 length equals 13 residues. V was trimmed by 0 bases and J by 7 bases, leaving 9 bases between them. Germline V lookup: CDR1 MNHNY, CDR2 SVGAGI (reference sequence). For the CDR3, the DNA is TGTGCCAGCAGTTACTCGAATCAGGGTGAAGCTTTCTTT. Translated, it gives CASSYSNQGEAFF.

This clonotype was counted ten times or more. CDR3 sequence reads: CASSADGFSNYGYTF. The DNA for the CDR3 is TGCGCCAGCAGCGCGGACGGATTTTCTAACTATGGCTACACCTTC. The chain links TRBV5-1 to TRBJ1-2; D unclear. This CDR3 has 15 residues. V was clipped by 4 bases and J by 0 bases, with 13 bases between them. Germline loops: CDR1 SGHRS, CDR2 YFSETQ. Looking up the rest from reference TRBV5-1 and TRBJ1-2 gives the full variable domain: KAGVTQTPRYLIKTRGQQVTLSCSPISGHRSVSWYQQTPGQGLQFLFEYFSETQRNKGNFPGRFSGRQFSNSRSEMNVSTLELGDSALYLCASSADGFSNYGYTFGSGTRLTVV.

The sample holds a few counts of this clonotype. The chain employs TRBV5-4 and TRBJ2-3; D gene uncertain. The V and J ends lost 0 bases and 4 bases respectively, with 9 bases between them. The CDR3 totals 14 residues. Germline V CDR1 and CDR2: SGHNT, YYREEE (reference sequence). CDR3 coding DNA: TGTGCCAGCAGCTTGGAATTGGGCCCAGATACGCAGTATTTT. Residues: CASSLELGPDTQYF. The whole variable domain, filled in from reference TRBV5-4 and TRBJ2-3, reads ETGVTQSPTHLIKTRGQQVTLRCSSQSGHNTVSWYQQALGQGPQFIFQYYREEENGRGNFPPRFSGLQFPNYSSELNVNALELDDSALYLCASSLELGPDTQYFGPGTRLTVL.

Ten or more counts support this clonotype. This rearrangement joins TRBV12-3 or TRBV12-4 to TRBJ2-7; possibly TRBD1 or TRBD2 for D (5 bases each). The CDR3 consists of 13 residues. The V gene lost 4 bases and the J gene lost 2 bases, with 9 bases spanning the gap. The DNA for the CDR3 is TGTGCCAGCAGTTATAGGGGAGCCTACGAGCAGTACGTC. Its protein is CASSYRGAYEQYV.

The CDR3 reads CASSLEFSLEQYF. The DNA for the CDR3 is TGCGCCAGCAGCTTGGAATTTTCCCTGGAGCAGTACTTC. The chain links TRBV5-1 to TRBJ2-7; D gene ambiguous. Germline V gene lookup returns CDR1 SGHRS and CDR2 YFSETQ. This CDR3 is 13 amino acids long. V was pared by 0 bases and J by 7 bases, with 11 bases between. The variable domain in full, with the rest retrieved from reference TRBV5-1 and TRBJ2-7, is KAGVTQTPRYLIKTRGQQVTLSCSPISGHRSVSWYQQTPGQGLQFLFEYFSETQRNKGNFPGRFSGRQFSNSRSEMNVSTLELGDSALYLCASSLEFSLEQYFGPGTRLTVT.

This clonotype was observed a few times. The CDR3 coding sequence is TGTGCCAGCAGGACCCCTAGCGGGGGGGCCGCTGGGGCCAACGTCCTGACTTTC. Its protein product is CASRTPSGGAAGANVLTF. The V call is TRBV6-5, the J call TRBJ2-6, with 12 bases fitting TRBD2. The CDR3 has 18 amino acids. The germline CDR1 and CDR2 sequences are MNHEY and SVGAGI. V lost 6 bases and J lost 2; bases outside the gene matches: 8.

This chain connects TRBV6-6 to TRBJ1-5, with D perhaps TRBD1 (5 bases). The CDR3 sequence is 12 residues long. The germline V gene has CDR1 MNHNY and CDR2 SVGAGI (reference sequence). CDR3 sequence reads: CALGTSNQPQHF. The CDR3 region has the DNA TGTGCGTTAGGGACTAGCAATCAGCCCCAGCATTTT.

This clonotype showed up just a few times. This chain links TRBV6-2 or TRBV6-3 with TRBJ2-5; 8 nucleotides agree with TRBD2. The CDR3 is 17 amino acids. Per the germline V gene, CDR1 is MNHEY and CDR2 is SVGEGT. With V trimmed by 2 bases and J by 2 bases, 10 bases remained unmatched. The CDR3 here is CASSYKLGGGPQETQYF. The CDR3 DNA is TGTGCCAGCAGTTACAAGCTCGGCGGGGGGCCTCAAGAGACCCAGTACTTC.

A few counts support this clonotype. This chain links TRBV6-1 with TRBJ1-1; D is possibly TRBD1 (6 bases). Trimming removed 0 bases at V and 0 bases at J, with 14 bases between. This CDR3 comprises 17 residues. Germline CDR1 MNHNS, CDR2 SASEGT. The CDR3: CASSEALGTTLNTEAFF. For the CDR3, the DNA is TGTGCCAGCAGTGAAGCGCTCGGGACAACTCTGAACACTGAAGCTTTCTTT.

The table lists this clonotype with a few counts. The rearrangement joins TRBV12-3 or TRBV12-4 to TRBJ1-1, with D maybe TRBD1 (5 bases). The CDR3 totals 14 residues. V gave up 3 bases and J gave up 6 bases, with 14 bases separating them. This chain's CDR3 is CASSFSGGDAEAFF. The CDR3 coding sequence is TGTGCCAGCAGTTTCAGCGGTGGGGACGCTGAAGCTTTCTTT.

The CDR3 reads CASSVRQGRYEQYV. For the CDR3, the DNA is TGTGCCAGCAGTGTACGACAGGGGCGCTACGAGCAGTACGTC. The chain employs TRBV6-5 and TRBJ2-7; 8 bases align to TRBD1. Germline V lookup: CDR1 MNHEY, CDR2 SVGAGI. There are 14 residues in the CDR3. V shed 5 bases and J 3 bases; nucleotides not matched to a gene: 6.